These 9 T cell receptor beta chains came from one sample sequenced in a study of identical twins' blood T cells. TCRdb reprocessed the 5' RACE reads with MiXCR, giving one entry per CDR3 protein. The profile shows fewer than 450,000 distinct CDR3 sequences, about 28% of them singletons. The sequencing input was PBMCs. Receptors were obtained from a woman aged 18-55 years in good health.

The sample holds one count of this clonotype. It is unclear where the CDR3 begins or ends on the DNA, so no DNA is shown, and the CDR3 is as TCRdb lists it. The genes are TRBV5-1 and TRBJ1-1; no check of the table's D call, TRBD1, against the DNA was made. The CDR3 is 17 amino acids in total, end residues counted. In germline, CDR1 is SGHRS, CDR2 YFSETQ. CDR3 sequence: CASSIYLCSGQNTEAFF.

CDR3 region: CASSLFKGLMTEAFF. The DNA of the CDR3 is TGTGCCAGCAGCTTATTCAAGGGGCTGATGACTGAAGCTTTCTTT. The rearrangement uses TRBV11-3 and TRBJ1-1, with D possibly matching TRBD1 (5 bases). The V gene lost 2 bases and the J gene lost 5 bases, with 15 bases spanning the gap. Germline V CDR1 and CDR2: SGHNT, YENEEA. The CDR3 is 15 amino acids.

In this sample, this clonotype turned up many times. CDR3 protein: CASSWGPGNTIYF. The CDR3 DNA reads TGTGCCAGCAGCTGGGGACCAGGAAACACCATATATTTT. The chain combines TRBV3-1 with TRBJ1-3, with D possibly being TRBD1 (5 bases). Trimming took off 5 bases at V and 4 bases at J, with 9 bases between the two ends. Germline values: CDR1 LGHDT, CDR2 YNNKEL (reference sequence). The CDR3 runs 13 residues. The variable domain in full, with the rest retrieved from reference TRBV3-1 and TRBJ1-3, is DTAVSQTPKYLVTQMGNDKSIKCEQNLGHDTMYWYKQDSKKFLKIMFSYNNKELIINETVPNRFSPKSPDKAHLNLHINSLELGDSAVYFCASSWGPGNTIYFGEGSWLTVV.

This clonotype was counted a few times. The V call is TRBV20-1, the J call TRBJ1-5; D unclear. Trimming shortened V by 0 bases and J by 3 bases, and 9 bases separated the two germline ends. CDR1 is DFQATT and CDR2 is SNEGSKA in the germline V gene (reference sequence). This CDR3 region has 14 residues. CDR3 amino acids: CSARDRTYNQPQHF. In DNA form, the CDR3 reads TGCAGTGCTAGAGATCGCACTTACAATCAGCCCCAGCATTTT.

This clonotype has ten or more counts. The chain has TRBV5-4 and TRBJ2-3; D is unclear. The CDR3 runs 15 residues. Germline V gene data show CDR1 as SGHNT and CDR2 as YYREEE (reference sequence). Trimming took 7 bases from V and 0 from J, leaving 15 bases between them. The CDR3 is CASAFRPSSTDTQYF. The CDR3 bases are TGTGCCAGCGCGTTCCGCCCCTCTAGCACAGATACGCAGTATTTT. Full variable domain (rest looked up from reference TRBV5-4 and TRBJ2-3): ETGVTQSPTHLIKTRGQQVTLRCSSQSGHNTVSWYQQALGQGPQFIFQYYREEENGRGNFPPRFSGLQFPNYSSELNVNALELDDSALYLCASAFRPSSTDTQYFGPGTRLTVL.

This chain links TRBV19 with TRBJ1-1, with TRBD1 matching 9 bases. V lost 5 bases to trimming and J lost 3 bases; unmatched junction nucleotides: 10. CDR3 size: 16 residues. Per germline, CDR1 LNHDA and CDR2 SQIVND (reference sequence). CDR3 sequence (DNA): TGTGCCAGTAGTGTTCTGGGACAGGGTGCGGACACTGAAGCTTTCTTT. It is translated as CASSVLGQGADTEAFF. The full variable domain, completed using reference TRBV19 and TRBJ1-1, is DGGITQSPKYLFRKEGQNVTLSCEQNLNHDAMYWYRQDPGQGLRLIYYSQIVNDFQKGDIAEGYSVSREKKESFPLTVTSAQKNPTAFYLCASSVLGQGADTEAFFGQGTRLTVV.

The V and J genes are TRBV27 and TRBJ1-4, with TRBD1 as a possible D gene (5 bases). V was clipped by 5 bases and J by 7 bases, with 14 bases between them. The CDR3 covers 14 residues. The germline gives CDR1 MNHEY, CDR2 SMNVEV (reference sequence). The DNA of the CDR3 is TGTGCCAGCAGTCCCTCAGGGCTCGGTGAAAAACTGTTTTTT. Translated: CASSPSGLGEKLFF. The complete variable domain, with remaining parts taken from reference TRBV27 and TRBJ1-4, reads EAQVTQNPRYLITVTGKKLTVTCSQNMNHEYMSWYRQDPGLGLRQIYYSMNVEVTDKGDVPEGYKVSRKEKRNFPLILESPSPNQTSLYFCASSPSGLGEKLFFGSGTQLSVL.

This chain connects TRBV29-1 to TRBJ1-4, with D possibly TRBD1 on 6 matching bases. This CDR3 is 14 amino acids long. V dropped 3 bases and J dropped 6 bases, with 14 bases sitting between them. From germline, CDR1 is SQVTM and CDR2 ANQGSEA. DNA of the CDR3: TGCAGCGTTGACCCGGGACACGGAGATGAAAAACTGTTTTTT. Protein: CSVDPGHGDEKLFF.

V gene TRBV10-3 combines with J gene TRBJ2-3, with D possibly being TRBD2 (5 bases). In germline, CDR1 is ENHRY, CDR2 SYGVKD. Trimming removed 1 base from V and 1 base from J, with 9 bases in between. This CDR3 spans 15 amino acids. The CDR3 region has the DNA TGTGCCATCAGTGAGTACCTGCGGGGCACAGATACGCAGTATTTT. Protein: CAISEYLRGTDTQYF.